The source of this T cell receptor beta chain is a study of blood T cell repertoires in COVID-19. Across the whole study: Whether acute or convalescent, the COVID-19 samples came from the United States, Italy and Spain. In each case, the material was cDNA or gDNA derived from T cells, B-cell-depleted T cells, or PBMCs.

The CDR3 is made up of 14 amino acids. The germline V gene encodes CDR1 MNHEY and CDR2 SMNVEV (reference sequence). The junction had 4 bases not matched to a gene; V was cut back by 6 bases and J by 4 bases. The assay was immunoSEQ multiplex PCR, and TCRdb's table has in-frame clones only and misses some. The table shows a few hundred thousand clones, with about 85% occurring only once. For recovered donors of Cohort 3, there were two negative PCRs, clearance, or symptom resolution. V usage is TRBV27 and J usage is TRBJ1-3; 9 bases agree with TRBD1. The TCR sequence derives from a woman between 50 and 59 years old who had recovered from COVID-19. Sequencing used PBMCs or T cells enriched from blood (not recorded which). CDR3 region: CASSRDRVGNTIYF. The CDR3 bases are TGTGCCAGCAGCCGGGACAGGGTAGGAAACACCATATATTTT.